These 26 T cell receptor beta chains originate from one sample sequenced in a study of T cell repertoires in cytomegalovirus infection. Their target antigens are unknown. One entry per CDR3 protein results from TCRdb running MiXCR on the reads. This sample carries approximately 990,000 distinct CDR3 sequences, 25% to 40% of them seen once, and the ten largest clones take 13%. This specimen consisted of cultured CD8+ T cells from PBMCs, obtained from culture after CMV antigen stimulation. All receptors come from a human donor in good health (CMV status not recorded). Some clones in this sample may be carry-over from other donors' samples.

This clonotype was counted ten times or more. The chain uses TRBV7-2 and TRBJ1-1; the D gene is possibly TRBD1 (6 bases). This CDR3 has 16 residues. Trimming removed 2 bases from V and 5 bases from J, with 18 bases in between. The germline V gene encodes CDR1 SGHTA and CDR2 FQGNSA. CDR3 region: CASSLSIQTGATEAFF. CDR3 bases: TGTGCCAGCAGCTTATCCATTCAGACAGGCGCTACTGAAGCTTTCTTT.

This clonotype was picked up a small number of times. V usage is TRBV24-1 and J usage is TRBJ2-1; tentative D call: TRBD1 (8 bases). V was clipped by 1 base and J by 8 bases, with 17 bases between them. This CDR3 is 16 amino acids long. Germline CDR1 reads KGHDR; CDR2 reads SFDVKD. The CDR3, as DNA: TGTGCCACCAGTGATTTACGGACAGGGAGGGACGATGAGCAGTTCTTC. Translation gives CATSDLRTGRDDEQFF.

In this sample, this clonotype turned up many times. The CDR3 here is CASSLGTIYNEQFF. DNA for the CDR3: TGTGCCAGCAGCCTCGGGACGATCTACAATGAGCAGTTCTTC. The gene calls are TRBV7-2 and TRBJ2-1; D may match TRBD1 or TRBD2 (5 bases each). V was clipped by 5 bases and J by 3 bases, with 11 bases between them. The CDR3 has 14 residues. CDR1 and CDR2 (germline): SGHTA, FQGNSA.

Many counts were recorded for this clonotype. This chain joins TRBV7-2 and TRBJ1-1; D gene unclear. Germline V CDR1 and CDR2: SGHTA, FQGNSA. V was cut by 1 base and J by 6 bases, with 18 bases left in between. This CDR3 is 16 amino acids long. In nucleotides, the CDR3 is TGTGCCAGCAGCTTAGATTTACGGTATGGGCCCCCTGAAGCTTTCTTT. It encodes CASSLDLRYGPPEAFF.

The V gene is TRBV7-6, the J gene TRBJ1-5; 9 bases line up with TRBD1. The CDR3 runs 16 residues. The ends lost 5 bases at V and 4 bases at J; junction bases unmatched: 9. From germline, CDR1 is SGHVS and CDR2 FNYEAQ. The CDR3 reads CASSNPPGTGNQPQHF. DNA for the CDR3: TGTGCCAGCAGCAACCCACCCGGGACAGGGAATCAGCCCCAGCATTTT.

V is TRBV6-2 or TRBV6-3 and J is TRBJ1-2, with D unclear. The CDR3 runs to 13 residues. V was pared by 5 bases and J by 10 bases, with 17 bases between. The germline gives CDR1 MNHEY, CDR2 SVGEGT. CDR3 sequence: CASSALEGSDYTF. In DNA form, the CDR3 reads TGTGCCAGCAGTGCCTTGGAGGGTTCGGACTACACCTTC.

The gene calls are TRBV7-9 and TRBJ1-4; D gene ambiguous. With 5 bases removed from V and 0 bases from J, the gap between germline ends came to 13 bases. CDR1 SEHNR and CDR2 FQNEAQ come from the germline V gene (reference sequence). The CDR3 runs to 16 residues. In DNA form, the CDR3 reads TGTGCCAGCAGCCCCTCCGACCGTGCAACTAATGAAAAACTGTTTTTT. Protein: CASSPSDRATNEKLFF.

V is TRBV10-3 and J is TRBJ1-1; no definite D call. Per germline, CDR1 ENHRY and CDR2 SYGVKD. The CDR3 consists of 14 residues. V lost 0 bases to trimming and J lost 2 bases, with 7 bases between them. This CDR3 is CAISESGFNTEAFF. CDR3 bases: TGTGCCATCAGTGAGTCTGGGTTTAACACTGAAGCTTTCTTT.

The rearrangement links TRBV6-1 to TRBJ1-5; 7 positions match TRBD1. Germline trimming cut 1 base from V and 0 bases from J; bases unmatched to any gene: 3. CDR1 and CDR2 (germline): MNHNS, SASEGT. The CDR3 is made up of 16 amino acids. The CDR3 DNA is TGTGCCAGCAGTGAAGAGGGACAGCGTAGCAATCAGCCCCAGCATTTT. Its translation: CASSEEGQRSNQPQHF.

This clonotype was found a few times. As DNA, the CDR3 is TGCAGTGCTAGAGGCAGGGTTGACACCGGGGAGCTGTTTTTT. It specifies CSARGRVDTGELFF. The V and J genes are TRBV20-1 and TRBJ2-2, with D possibly matching TRBD1 (5 bases). The ends were cut back, 1 base at V and 3 bases at J, with 9 bases in the middle. The CDR3 runs 14 residues. Per germline, CDR1 DFQATT and CDR2 SNEGSKA (reference sequence).

This clonotype has only a few counts. This rearrangement joins TRBV7-8 to TRBJ1-1; 8 bases are shared with TRBD1. CDR1 is SGHVS, CDR2 FQNEAQ, per germline. The CDR3 consists of 16 residues. Losses at the gene ends were 3 bases for V and 3 bases for J; bases not matched to a gene: 9. The CDR3 loop reads CASSFRTGWRYTEAFF. The CDR3 DNA reads as TGTGCCAGCAGCTTCCGGACAGGGTGGAGGTACACTGAAGCTTTCTTT.

This clonotype has a count of ten or more. V gene TRBV7-2 combines with J gene TRBJ2-5; perhaps TRBD1 as D (6 bases). Germline V CDR1 and CDR2: SGHTA, FQGNSA. V was shortened by 0 bases and J by 3 bases, with 8 bases between the two germline ends. The CDR3 is 14 residues long. For the CDR3, the DNA is TGTGCCAGCAGCTTAGCGAACAGGGAAGAGACCCAGTACTTC. Its translation: CASSLANREETQYF.

This clonotype was recorded once. This chain joins TRBV6-6 and TRBJ2-5; maybe TRBD2 (6 bases). The CDR3 extends over 19 amino acids. Germline assignment: CDR1 MNHNY and CDR2 SVGAGI (reference sequence). With 2 bases removed from V and 3 bases from J, the gap between germline ends came to 25 bases. Here the CDR3 reads CASSYIAEILEPYKETQYF. The CDR3 region has the DNA TGTGCCAGCAGTTACATAGCGGAAATCCTTGAACCGTACAAAGAGACCCAGTACTTC.

V and J are TRBV5-1 and TRBJ2-5, with a tentative D call TRBD2 (5 bases). The V end was cut by 6 bases, the J end by 0 bases, with 12 bases between. Germline CDR1 reads SGHRS; CDR2 reads YFSETQ. This CDR3 has 14 residues. As DNA, the CDR3 is TGCGCCAGCAAGGCTAGCTCGTACCAAGAGACCCAGTACTTC. Protein sequence: CASKASSYQETQYF.

The chain carries TRBV9 and TRBJ2-2; 7 bases align to TRBD2. J lost 4 bases, V lost 4 bases, and 19 bases had no gene match. Germline V gives CDR1 SGDLS, CDR2 YYNGEE. This CDR3 is built from 19 residues. The CDR3 nucleotides are TGTGCCAGCAGCTTGGGAGGGACCCCGAAGAGAGCCCGCACCGGGGAGCTGTTTTTT. Protein: CASSLGGTPKRARTGELFF.

The rearrangement joins TRBV4-2 to TRBJ2-3; TRBD2 agrees at 11 bases. Looked up from germline, CDR1 is LGHNA and CDR2 is YNFKEQ. With V trimmed by 1 base and J by 4 bases, 10 bases remained unmatched. CDR3 size: 18 residues. Here the CDR3 reads CASSQGPPTSGGPDTQYF. The CDR3 DNA sequence: TGTGCCAGCAGCCAAGGACCCCCCACTAGCGGGGGTCCAGATACGCAGTATTTT.

This clonotype was detected many times. J is TRBJ2-1 and V is TRBV12-3 or TRBV12-4, with 13 bases aligning to TRBD2. J was trimmed by 6 bases and V by 6 bases; bases with no gene match: 5. The CDR3 length is 15 residues. The CDR3 loop is CASRLLAGGLNEQFF. The CDR3 DNA reads TGTGCCAGCAGATTACTAGCGGGGGGGCTCAATGAGCAGTTCTTC.

The chain links TRBV29-1 to TRBJ1-1; D is undetermined. The CDR3 runs 10 residues. The V end was cut by 6 bases, the J end by 0 bases, with 2 bases between. CDR1 SQVTM and CDR2 ANQGSEA come from the germline V gene. The CDR3 bases are TGCAGCGTGCTGAACACTGAAGCTTTCTTT. Its translation: CSVLNTEAFF.

This clonotype showed up just a few times. V gene TRBV25-1 combines with J gene TRBJ2-5, with 12 nucleotides matching TRBD1. V trimming: 1 base; J trimming: 10 bases; junction bases outside the gene matches: 7. CDR1 MGHDK and CDR2 SYGVNS come from the germline V gene. CDR3 length equals 15 residues. The CDR3 is CASSESGQGARFQYF. The CDR3 DNA is TGTGCCAGCAGTGAATCGGGACAGGGGGCTCGTTTCCAGTACTTC.

The chain links TRBV5-5 to TRBJ2-7, with no clear D. The CDR3 is 12 residues long. CDR1 is SGHKS and CDR2 is YYEKEE in the germline V gene (reference sequence). This chain's CDR3 is CVSSLNMAEQYV. The DNA for the CDR3 is TGTGTCAGCAGCCTTAACATGGCAGAGCAGTACGTC.

This clonotype was seen a handful of times. The rearrangement links TRBV4-3 to TRBJ2-1, with TRBD2 identical over 12 bases. CDR3 length: 18 residues. V gave up 0 bases and J gave up 7 bases; unmatched junction bases: 10. Germline CDR1 and CDR2: LGHNA and YSLEER. CDR3 DNA sequence: TGCGCCAGCAGCCAAGATAGGCTAGCGGGGGGGCCGAGAAATGAGCAGTTCTTC. This codes for CASSQDRLAGGPRNEQFF.

The rearrangement links TRBV9 to TRBJ2-2; TRBD2 agrees at 10 bases. CDR3 length equals 15 residues. J gave up 7 bases and V 1 base, and 4 bases lay outside the gene matches. Per germline, CDR1 SGDLS and CDR2 YYNGEE. This CDR3 reads CASSVSGLANGELFF. CDR3 DNA: TGTGCCAGCAGCGTATCGGGACTAGCGAACGGGGAGCTGTTTTTT.

This clonotype occurred once. A much larger clone differs from this one at a single base, so this may be a read error. J is TRBJ1-1 and V is TRBV6-5; 7 nucleotides agree with TRBD1. Germline V gives CDR1 MNHEY, CDR2 SVGAGI. This CDR3 comprises 17 residues. This CDR3 is CTSSYSPGGPLNTEAFF. The CDR3 DNA is TGTACCAGCAGTTACTCGCCAGGGGGGCCCCTGAACACTGAAGCTTTCTTT.

The chain carries TRBV2 and TRBJ2-7, with 7 bases that match TRBD2. CDR1 is SNHLY and CDR2 is FYNNEI in the germline V gene. V was clipped by 1 base and J by 7 bases; unmatched bases: 10. The CDR3 is made up of 15 amino acids. CDR3 nucleotides: TGTGCCAGCAGTGAAGGTTTCGGGGGGTCGGGTGAGCAGTACGTC. Amino acid sequence: CASSEGFGGSGEQYV.

This clonotype was seen only a few times. The V and J genes are TRBV7-9 and TRBJ1-1, with no clear D. Trimming shortened V by 5 bases and J by 7 bases, and 11 bases separated the two germline ends. Per the germline V gene, CDR1 is SEHNR and CDR2 is FQNEAQ (reference sequence). CDR3 length: 12 amino acids. This chain's CDR3 is CASSPPAVEAFF. CDR3 sequence (DNA): TGTGCCAGCAGCCCCCCGGCAGTTGAAGCTTTCTTT.

The sample holds a few counts of this clonotype. V is TRBV12-3 or TRBV12-4 and J is TRBJ2-1; D is unresolved. The CDR3 is 14 residues long. V lost 8 bases, J lost 7 bases, and 18 bases lay in between. CDR3 sequence (DNA): TGTGCCAGCCGAGCTTCGGTATTTTGGAATGAGCAGTTCTTC. Residues: CASRASVFWNEQFF.